This T cell receptor (beta chain) was found in a study of cytomegalovirus exposure and HLA in healthy donors. General study results and limits: Using the classifier, cytomegalovirus status was reportedly diagnosed with high specificity and sensitivity. According to an earlier analysis, most TCR beta V segments yielded productive rearrangements about 90% or about 30% of the time.

PCR involved 60 Vbeta and 13 Jbeta primers. In the authors' workflow: Unique TCR beta chains numbered about 80 million in a later analysis, with about 11 million shared. The repertoire was sequenced with immunoSEQ multiplex PCR; TCRdb's copy has only in-frame clones and lacks some. That table gives V, J and clone size, and the DNA gave D and trimming. The sample consists of approximately 50,000 clones, roughly 50% of them appearing once. Germline V gene lookup returns CDR1 LNHDA and CDR2 SQIVND (reference sequence). This CDR3 is built from 17 residues. The junction had 9 bases not matched to a gene; V was cut back by 0 bases and J by 4 bases. Points on this clone: Its antigen is still unknown.

Source material: PBMCs. The rearrangement uses TRBV19 and TRBJ1-5, with 7 bases fitting TRBD1. The sequence came from a human donor in good health. CDR3 loop: CASSIDTGVPRNQPQHF. CDR3 sequence (DNA): TGTGCCAGTAGTATAGATACAGGGGTCCCTAGAAATCAGCCCCAGCATTTT.